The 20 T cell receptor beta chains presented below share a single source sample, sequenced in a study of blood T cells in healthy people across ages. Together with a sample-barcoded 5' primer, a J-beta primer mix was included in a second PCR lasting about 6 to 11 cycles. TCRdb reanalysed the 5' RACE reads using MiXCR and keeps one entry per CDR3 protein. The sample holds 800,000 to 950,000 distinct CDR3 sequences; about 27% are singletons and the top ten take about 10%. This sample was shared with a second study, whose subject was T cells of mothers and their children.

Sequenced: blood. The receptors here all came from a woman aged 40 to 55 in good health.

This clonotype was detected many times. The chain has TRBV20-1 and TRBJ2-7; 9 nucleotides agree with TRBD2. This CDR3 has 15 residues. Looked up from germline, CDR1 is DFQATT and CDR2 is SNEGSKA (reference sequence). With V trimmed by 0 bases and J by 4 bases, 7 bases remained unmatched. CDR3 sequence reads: CSARDLRRGGYEQYF. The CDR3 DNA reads TGCAGTGCTAGAGATCTGAGGCGGGGGGGGTACGAGCAGTACTTC.

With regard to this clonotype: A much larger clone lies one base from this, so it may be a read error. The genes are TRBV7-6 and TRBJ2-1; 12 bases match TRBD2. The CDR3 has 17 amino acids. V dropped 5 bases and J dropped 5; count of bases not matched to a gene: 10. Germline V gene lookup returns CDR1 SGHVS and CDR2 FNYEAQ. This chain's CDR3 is CASSLRSSGGGNNEQFF. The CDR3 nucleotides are TGTGCCAGCAGCCTAAGGTCTAGCGGGGGGGGAAACAATGAGCAGTTCTTC.

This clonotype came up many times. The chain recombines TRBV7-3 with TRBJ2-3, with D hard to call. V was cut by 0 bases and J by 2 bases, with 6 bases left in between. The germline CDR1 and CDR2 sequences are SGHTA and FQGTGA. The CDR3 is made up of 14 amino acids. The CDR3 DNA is TGTGCCAGCAGCTTAACAGATTTCACAGATACGCAGTATTTT. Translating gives CASSLTDFTDTQYF.

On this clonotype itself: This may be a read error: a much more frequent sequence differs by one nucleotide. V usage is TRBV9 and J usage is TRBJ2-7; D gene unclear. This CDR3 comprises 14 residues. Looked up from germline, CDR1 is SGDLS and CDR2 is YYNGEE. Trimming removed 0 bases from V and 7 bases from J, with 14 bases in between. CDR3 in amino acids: CASSVEPNYNEQYF. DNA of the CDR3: TGTGCCAGCAGCGTAGAGCCTAACTACAATGAGCAGTACTTC.

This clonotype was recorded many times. CDR3 amino acids: CASSRGLVHEQYF. The CDR3 bases are TGTGCCAGCAGCCGTGGACTAGTCCACGAGCAGTACTTC. The genes are TRBV5-6 and TRBJ2-7, with 7 bases aligning to TRBD2. The CDR3 contains 13 residues. V gave up 4 bases and J gave up 5 bases; unmatched junction bases: 6. Germline V gene data show CDR1 as SGHDT and CDR2 as YYEEEE. Full variable domain (remainder filled in from reference TRBV5-6 and TRBJ2-7): DAGVTQSPTHLIKTRGQQVTLRCSPKSGHDTVSWYQQALGQGPQFIFQYYEEEERQRGNFPDRFSGHQFPNYSSELNVNALLLGDSALYLCASSRGLVHEQYFGPGTRLTVT.

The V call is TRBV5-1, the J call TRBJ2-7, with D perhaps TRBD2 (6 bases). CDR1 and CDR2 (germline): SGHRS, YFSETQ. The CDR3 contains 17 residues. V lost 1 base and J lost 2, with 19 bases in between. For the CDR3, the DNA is TGCGCCAGCAGCTTGAGGGCCCAGGGAGGAAGCCCCTACGAGCAGTACTTC. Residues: CASSLRAQGGSPYEQYF.

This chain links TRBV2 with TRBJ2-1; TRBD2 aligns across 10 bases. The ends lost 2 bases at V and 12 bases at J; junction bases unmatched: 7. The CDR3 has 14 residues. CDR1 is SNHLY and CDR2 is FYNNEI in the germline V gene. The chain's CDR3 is CASSEIERGGLQFF. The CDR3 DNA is TGTGCCAGCAGTGAAATCGAGCGGGGGGGCCTGCAGTTCTTC.

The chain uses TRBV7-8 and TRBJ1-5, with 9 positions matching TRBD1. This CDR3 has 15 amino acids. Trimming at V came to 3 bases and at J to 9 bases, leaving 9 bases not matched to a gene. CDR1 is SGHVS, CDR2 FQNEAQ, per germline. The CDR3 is CASSLGGQGLGPQHF. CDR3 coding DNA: TGTGCCAGCAGCTTGGGGGGACAGGGACTAGGGCCCCAGCATTTT.

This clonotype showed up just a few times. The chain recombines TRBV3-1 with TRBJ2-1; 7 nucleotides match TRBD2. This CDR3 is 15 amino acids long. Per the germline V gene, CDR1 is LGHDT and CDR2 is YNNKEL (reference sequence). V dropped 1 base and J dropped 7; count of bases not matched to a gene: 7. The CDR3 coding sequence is TGTGCCAGCAGCCAAGGAGCGGGGCGCCGGAATGAGCAGTTCTTC. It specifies CASSQGAGRRNEQFF.

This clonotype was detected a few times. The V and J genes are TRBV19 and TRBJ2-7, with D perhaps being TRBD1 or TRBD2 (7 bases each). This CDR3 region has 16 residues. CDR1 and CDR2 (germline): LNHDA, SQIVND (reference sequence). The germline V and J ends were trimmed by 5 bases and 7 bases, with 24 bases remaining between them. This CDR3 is CASSPNRGGRFDEQYF. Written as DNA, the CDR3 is TGTGCCAGTAGTCCCAACAGGGGAGGGAGGTTCGATGAGCAGTACTTC.

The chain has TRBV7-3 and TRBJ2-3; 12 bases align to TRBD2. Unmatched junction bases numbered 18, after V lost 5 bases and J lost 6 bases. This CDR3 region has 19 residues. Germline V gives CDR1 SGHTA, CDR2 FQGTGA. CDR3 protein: CASSHSLAGGWSGSDTQYF. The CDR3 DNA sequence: TGTGCCAGCAGCCACTCACTAGCGGGGGGCTGGTCCGGAAGCGATACGCAGTATTTT.

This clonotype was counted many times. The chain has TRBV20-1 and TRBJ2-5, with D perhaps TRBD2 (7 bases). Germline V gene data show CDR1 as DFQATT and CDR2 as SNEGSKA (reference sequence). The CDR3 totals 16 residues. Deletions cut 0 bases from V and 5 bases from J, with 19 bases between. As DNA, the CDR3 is TGCAGTGCTAGAGATTTGGCGGGGGCCCCGGGCGAGACCCAGTACTTC. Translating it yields CSARDLAGAPGETQYF.

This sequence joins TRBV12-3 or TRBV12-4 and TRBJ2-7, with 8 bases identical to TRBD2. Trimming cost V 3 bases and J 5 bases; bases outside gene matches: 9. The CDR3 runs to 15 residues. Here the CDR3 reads CASSLVLAGSDEQYF. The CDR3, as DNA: TGTGCCAGCAGTTTGGTGTTAGCGGGGAGCGACGAGCAGTACTTC.

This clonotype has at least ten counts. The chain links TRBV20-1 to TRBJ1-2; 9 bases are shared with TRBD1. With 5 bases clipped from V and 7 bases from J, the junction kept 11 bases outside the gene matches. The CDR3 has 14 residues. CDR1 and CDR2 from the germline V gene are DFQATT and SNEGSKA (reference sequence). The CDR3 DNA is TGCAGTGCTCCTTTGGGGACAGGGAGTTTTGGCTACACCTTC. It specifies CSAPLGTGSFGYTF.

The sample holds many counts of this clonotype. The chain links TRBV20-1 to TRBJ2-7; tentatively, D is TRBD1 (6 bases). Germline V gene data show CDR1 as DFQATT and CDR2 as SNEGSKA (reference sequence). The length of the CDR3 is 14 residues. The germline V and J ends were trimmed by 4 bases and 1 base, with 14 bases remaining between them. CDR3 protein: CSAIPGHASYEQYF. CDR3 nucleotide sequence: TGCAGTGCTATCCCGGGACACGCTTCCTACGAGCAGTACTTC.

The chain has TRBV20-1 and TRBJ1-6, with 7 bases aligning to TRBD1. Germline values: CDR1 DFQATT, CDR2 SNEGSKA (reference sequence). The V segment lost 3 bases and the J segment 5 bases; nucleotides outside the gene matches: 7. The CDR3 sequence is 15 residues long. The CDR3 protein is CSARFRGNHNSPLHF. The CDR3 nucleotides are TGCAGTGCTAGGTTCAGGGGGAATCATAATTCACCCCTCCACTTT.

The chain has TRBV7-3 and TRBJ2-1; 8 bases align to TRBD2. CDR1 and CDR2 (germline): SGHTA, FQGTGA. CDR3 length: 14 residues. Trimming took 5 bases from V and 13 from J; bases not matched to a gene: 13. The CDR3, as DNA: TGTGCCAGCAGCCTAGCGGGCGCGGGAGAGACCCAGTTCTTC. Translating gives CASSLAGAGETQFF.

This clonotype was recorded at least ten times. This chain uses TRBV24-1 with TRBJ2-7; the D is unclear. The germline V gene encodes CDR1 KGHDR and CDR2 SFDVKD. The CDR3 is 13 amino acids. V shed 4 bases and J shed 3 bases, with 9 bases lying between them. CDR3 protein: CATSDPNNYEQYF. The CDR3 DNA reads TGTGCCACCAGTGACCCGAACAACTACGAGCAGTACTTC.

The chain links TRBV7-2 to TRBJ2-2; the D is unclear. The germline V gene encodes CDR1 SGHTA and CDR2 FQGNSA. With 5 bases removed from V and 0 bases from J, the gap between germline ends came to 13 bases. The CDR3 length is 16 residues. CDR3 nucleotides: TGTGCCAGCAGCCCCTTAAGTGGGTCGAACACCGGGGAGCTGTTTTTT. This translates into CASSPLSGSNTGELFF.

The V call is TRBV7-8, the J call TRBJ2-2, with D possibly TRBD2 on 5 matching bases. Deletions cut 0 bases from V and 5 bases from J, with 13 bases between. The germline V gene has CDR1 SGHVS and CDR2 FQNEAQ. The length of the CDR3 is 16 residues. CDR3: CASSLAPGSVTGELFF. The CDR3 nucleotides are TGTGCCAGCAGCTTAGCTCCGGGGTCGGTGACCGGGGAGCTGTTTTTT.